The sequence of this T cell receptor beta chain was determined in a study of shared clonotypes between healthy human individuals (TCRdb year 2020). About the full investigation: The cohort included a few men and a couple of women between 18 and 49 years of age. Between about 0.94 and 8.9 billion PBMCs per donor were obtained by leukapheresis. To increase sequencing depth and limit assay-specific biases, TCR repertoire library preparation and sequencing were carried out by different laboratories using diverse techniques. For each donor, CD4 naive and CD4 memory were each run on three plates, CD8 naive on two plates, and CD8 memory on one plate. Blood TCR repertoires of a handful of healthy adults were deeply sequenced to estimate repertoire size and the extent of clonotype sharing between individuals. Broad study findings and their caveats: Sharing across several donors was observed for approximately 5% of naive CD4, 3.5% of naive CD8, over 2% of memory CD4, and roughly 0.4% of memory CD8 clonotypes. Naive subsets generally had larger estimated clonotype richness than memory subsets. Pairwise subsampling indicated that sequencing depth was expected to affect the degree of clonotype sharing among donors. Sampling was limited to blood, and TCR repertoires in tissue likely differ from TCR repertoires in blood. Incomplete sequencing was indicated by rarefaction of sorted-subset datasets, despite the large sequencing depth. Because the study included a small number of donors, the genetic and exposure-history diversity represented was limited. Compared with non-shared clonotypes, clonotypes shared by all four sorted-subset donors had higher generation probabilities.

The donors were healthy, HIV-negative adults with no recently reported acute infections or vaccinations. Only Caucasian adults living in Nashville, Tennessee, USA were represented among the donors. CD4+ T cells were enriched by magnetic negative selection; naive cells were then positively selected on CD45RA, and the negative fraction formed the memory subset. Blood was obtained by leukapheresis, after which PBMCs were separated by Ficoll-Histopaque density gradient centrifugation and cryopreserved in liquid nitrogen vapor phase. Purity and quantity of every magnetically sorted T cell population were checked by analytical flow cytometry. Genomic DNA was isolated from every sorted fraction and measured by UV absorbance on a Nanodrop 2000c. Reading the germline V gene gives CDR1 MNHEY and CDR2 SVGAGI. The CDR3 covers 13 residues, taking in both the cysteine and the phenylalanine. Of all the DNA, just the CDR3 is kept, 39 bases in frame from base 1. The junction shows trimming of 2 bases on V and 10 bases on J, and the gene matches do not reach 5 bases of it.

Note on this clone: Its antigen remains unidentified. The sample holds no much larger clone one base away, and base qualities are not on file.

TCR CDR3 regions were amplified from genomic DNA by multiplex PCR using the deep immunoSEQ assay. Genomic DNA extracted from each cell subset was distributed evenly over all wells of several immunoSEQ 96-well plates, and each plate served as one replicate. For sorted subsets, 150 to 200 ng genomic DNA, equal to some 30,000 T cell genomes, was loaded into each replicate PCR. The purified libraries were quantified using a Qubit 3.0 fluorometer, sized with a Bioanalyzer 2100, and then quantified again using the KAPA Library Quantification kit. Every immunoSEQ 96-well plate was sequenced on a separate single-read 150-cycle Illumina NextSeq 550 flow cell. The authors' analysis ran thus. Because only junctional sequences without quality scores were contained in the immunoSEQ output, filtering matching that applied to full-length reads could not be performed. To assign V/J genes and CDR3, sequences were annotated against IMGT germline references using PyIR, a Python wrapper for IgBLAST v1.9. Reads with weak V/J assignments (E-value above 1e-6), missing CDR3, stop codons, out-of-frame junctions, or ambiguous translated residues were removed. V3J clonotypes were defined by identical inferred V gene, J gene, and CDR3 amino acid sequence. The percentage overlap between two repertoires was calculated by dividing the number of shared unique clonotypes by the size of the smaller repertoire. Repertoire richness was assessed with RTK rarefaction, the Chao1 estimator, and Recon v2.1 estimates of unobserved clonotypes. Generation probabilities for all TCRbeta clonotypes obtained by the gDNA method from several donors were computed using OLGA. Not all clones reach the TCRdb copy of this immuneACCESS table, which keeps in-frame sequences only. Checked studies attribute under half of the gap to unresolved V genes and leave the rest unexplained. Clone size and V and J calls were adopted from that table, with D and trimming inferred from the DNA. This sample is represented by about 1 million clones; about 75% of them were singletons. In total, the top ten clones hold 1.5% of the sample.

Sequencing input: memory CD4+ T cells sorted from blood. In the paper's terms, the cell subset or site label means: CD45RA-negative fraction. The TCR was taken from a man in his late teens or twenties in good health. The rearranged chain carries TRBV6-5 and TRBJ1-1, with 9 central nucleotides matching TRBD1. The CDR3 corresponds to CASSYITGGRAFF. Here is the DNA: TGTGCCAGCAGTTACATAACAGGGGGCCGAGCTTTCTTT.